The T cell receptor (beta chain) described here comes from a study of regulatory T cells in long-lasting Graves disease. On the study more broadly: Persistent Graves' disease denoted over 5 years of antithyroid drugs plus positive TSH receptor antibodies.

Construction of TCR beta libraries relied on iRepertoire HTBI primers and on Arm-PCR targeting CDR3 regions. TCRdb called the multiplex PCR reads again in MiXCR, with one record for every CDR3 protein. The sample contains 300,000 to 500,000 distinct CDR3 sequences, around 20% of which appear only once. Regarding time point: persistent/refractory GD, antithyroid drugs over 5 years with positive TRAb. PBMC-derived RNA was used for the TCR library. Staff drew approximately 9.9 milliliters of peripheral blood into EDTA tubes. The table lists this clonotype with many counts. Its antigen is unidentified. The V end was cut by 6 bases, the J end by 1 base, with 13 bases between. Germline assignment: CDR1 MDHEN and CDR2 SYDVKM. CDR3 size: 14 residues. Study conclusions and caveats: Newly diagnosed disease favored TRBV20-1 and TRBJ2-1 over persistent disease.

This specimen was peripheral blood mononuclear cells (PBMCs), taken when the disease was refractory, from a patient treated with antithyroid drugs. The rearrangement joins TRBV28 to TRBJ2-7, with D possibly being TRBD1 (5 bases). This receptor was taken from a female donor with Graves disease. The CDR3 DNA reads TGTGCCAGCAGCGTCCAGGGAACTTCCTACGAGCAGTACTTC. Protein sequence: CASSVQGTSYEQYF.